This T cell receptor (beta chain) was captured by sequencing in a study of blood T cell repertoires in COVID-19. Overall study context: Spain, Italy and the United States supplied samples that represented acute and convalescent COVID-19. Nucleic acid was either cDNA or gDNA, and it came from T cells, B-cell-depleted T cells, or PBMCs.

Original processing notes: It was from reference gene primer amplification that nucleated cell counts were estimated. Method: immunoSEQ multiplex PCR; TCRdb's copy keeps in-frame clones and lacks some. For V, J and clone size, that table is used; D and trimming come from the DNA. The repertoire includes more than 80,000 clones, 80% of them detected once, and less than 20% sits in the top ten. Unmatched junction bases numbered 4, after V lost 0 bases and J lost 1 base. CDR1 SGDLS and CDR2 YYNGEE come from the germline V gene. The CDR3 is 16 amino acids. This chain links TRBV9 with TRBJ2-3, with TRBD2 matching 8 bases. This TCR was recovered from a human donor in a cohort sampled during active COVID-19. Specimen: peripheral blood. In nucleotides, the CDR3 is TGTGCCAGCAGCGTAGTCTCGCGGGGGGGCACAGATACGCAGTATTTT. Its translation is CASSVVSRGGTDTQYF.